These 26 T cell receptor beta chains were sequenced from one sample in a study of blood T cell repertoires in COVID-19. Assay used: immunoSEQ multiplex PCR; TCRdb lists only in-frame clones, some missing. The table lists around 200,000 clones, around 80% of them singletons, with 2.5% to 3% in the top ten. Sequencing was performed on peripheral blood. These receptor sequences come from a man between 45 and 60 years old with active or convalescent COVID-19.

The chain combines TRBV19 with TRBJ1-2, with D maybe TRBD1 (6 bases). The length of the CDR3 is 13 residues. Trimming stripped 7 bases from V and 4 bases from J, with 13 bases between. CDR1 LNHDA and CDR2 SQIVND come from the germline V gene (reference sequence). CDR3 sequence reads: CASTPGQIYGYTF. The DNA for the CDR3 is TGTGCCAGTACCCCCGGACAGATCTATGGCTACACCTTC. Full variable domain (remainder filled in from reference TRBV19 and TRBJ1-2): DGGITQSPKYLFRKEGQNVTLSCEQNLNHDAMYWYRQDPGQGLRLIYYSQIVNDFQKGDIAEGYSVSREKKESFPLTVTSAQKNPTAFYLCASTPGQIYGYTFGSGTRLTVV.

V gene TRBV21-1 combines with J gene TRBJ1-1; TRBD1, the D gene given by the table, was not confirmed from the DNA. TRBV21-1 is termed a pseudogene. This CDR3 region has 20 residues. CDR3 DNA sequence: TGTGCCAGCAGCAAATCCCCAGTACAAGGGACAAGAATTATGAACACTGAAGCTTTCTTT. Translated, it gives CASSKSPVQGTRIMNTEAFF.

This clone was detected only a few times. This chain links TRBV19 with TRBJ1-5, with a weak D call TRBD1 (5 bases). Germline V gives CDR1 LNHDA, CDR2 SQIVND (reference sequence). CDR3 length: 12 residues. V was pared by 5 bases and J by 9 bases, with 11 bases between. CDR3 residues: CASSWGGGPQHF. CDR3 nucleotide sequence: TGTGCCAGTAGTTGGGGCGGCGGGCCCCAGCATTTT.

V gene TRBV28 combines with J gene TRBJ1-2, with D possibly matching TRBD1 (6 bases). V shed 8 bases and J shed 3 bases, with 16 bases lying between them. CDR3 size: 14 residues. The germline gives CDR1 MDHEN, CDR2 SYDVKM. Here the CDR3 DNA reads TGTGCCAGCCGCACGTCCAGGGGAGACTATGGCTACACCTTC. Protein: CASRTSRGDYGYTF.

This chain joins TRBV4-3 and TRBJ1-6; D is possibly TRBD1 (6 bases). Trimming cost V 1 base and J 1 base, with 14 bases left between them. Germline CDR1 is LGHNA and CDR2 is YSLEER. CDR3 size: 18 residues. DNA of the CDR3: TGCGCCAGCAGCCAAGTTGGGGGTAGGGGGTCCTATAATTCACCCCTCCACTTT. Protein product: CASSQVGGRGSYNSPLHF.

The V and J genes are TRBV6-1 and TRBJ1-5, with 7 nucleotides matching TRBD1. There are 15 residues in the CDR3. In germline, CDR1 is MNHNS, CDR2 SASEGT. J was trimmed by 0 bases and V by 3 bases; bases with no gene match: 2. In DNA, the CDR3 is TGTGCCAGCAGTGAGACAGGGTATAGCAATCAGCCCCAGCATTTT. This gives the protein CASSETGYSNQPQHF.

The chain links TRBV28 to TRBJ2-1; 8 nucleotides match TRBD2. Germline V gene data show CDR1 as MDHEN and CDR2 as SYDVKM. V shed 4 bases, J shed 1 base, and the junction held 6 bases outside the gene matches. The CDR3 covers 16 residues. The CDR3 DNA follows: TGTGCCAGCAGTTCCGCGGGAGGACCTTCCTACAATGAGCAGTTCTTC. Its protein product is CASSSAGGPSYNEQFF. The full variable domain, completed using reference TRBV28 and TRBJ2-1, is DVKVTQSSRYLVKRTGEKVFLECVQDMDHENMFWYRQDPGLGLRLIYFSYDVKMKEKGDIPEGYSVSREKKERFSLILESASTNQTSMYLCASSSAGGPSYNEQFFGPGTRLTVL.

This chain links TRBV24-1 with TRBJ2-1; D might be TRBD2 (5 bases). This CDR3 contains 15 residues. The V gene lost 9 bases and the J gene lost 3 bases, with 17 bases spanning the gap. Germline V gene data show CDR1 as KGHDR and CDR2 as SFDVKD. The CDR3 sequence is CATSSGLGIYNEQFF. CDR3 coding DNA: TGTGCCACCTCTTCAGGACTTGGTATCTACAATGAGCAGTTCTTC.

The V and J genes are TRBV3-1 (or the pseudogene TRBV3-2) and TRBJ2-1, with 7 bases matching TRBD2. The CDR3 consists of 17 residues. The germline V gene has CDR1 LGHDT and CDR2 YNNKEL (reference sequence). Losses at the gene ends were 1 base for V and 4 bases for J; bases not matched to a gene: 10. The CDR3 nucleotides read TGTGCCAGCAGCCAAGTGGGGGGAGCGGGACCGTACAATGAGCAGTTCTTC. Translation: CASSQVGGAGPYNEQFF.

A word on this clone: At one end the junction does not follow the germline gene, possibly because of a read error. The chain is built from TRBV2 and TRBJ2-5; possibly TRBD2 for D (5 bases). CDR3 length: 12 residues. Germline lookup yields CDR1 SNHLY and CDR2 FYNNEI. CDR3: CASSEWGEAQYF. The CDR3 nucleotides read TGTGCCAGCAGTGAATGGGGAGAGGCCCAGTACTTC.

The chain's CDR3 is CASTWTPMNTEAFF. The CDR3 region has the DNA TGTGCCAGTACCTGGACACCCATGAACACTGAAGCTTTCTTT. J is TRBJ1-1 and V is TRBV19; D is perhaps TRBD1 (5 bases). The germline CDR1 and CDR2 sequences are LNHDA and SQIVND (reference sequence). The CDR3 contains 14 residues. The V and J ends lost 7 bases and 0 bases respectively, with 12 bases between them.

This clone was observed a single time. This chain joins TRBV20-1 and TRBJ2-7; TRBD1 agrees at 7 bases. With V trimmed by 3 bases and J by 2 bases, 4 bases remained unmatched. CDR1 DFQATT and CDR2 SNEGSKA come from the germline V gene (reference sequence). This CDR3 contains 13 residues. The CDR3 loop reads CSASRQGAYEQYF. CDR3 sequence (DNA): TGCAGTGCTAGTAGGCAGGGGGCCTACGAGCAGTACTTC.

The chain joins TRBV5-1 to TRBJ2-7; TRBD2 is a possible D gene (5 bases). The germline V gene encodes CDR1 SGHRS and CDR2 YFSETQ. The CDR3 loop spans 15 amino acids. Trimming pared 0 bases from V and 4 bases from J, leaving 14 bases between. The CDR3 reads CASSLERRKGYEQYF. The CDR3 DNA is TGCGCCAGCAGCTTGGAGCGGAGGAAAGGGTACGAGCAGTACTTC.

This clone was detected a few times. The V and J genes are TRBV19 and TRBJ1-2, with TRBD1 as a possible D gene (6 bases). Trimming took off 5 bases at V and 1 base at J, with 17 bases between the two ends. The CDR3 extends over 16 amino acids. Germline values: CDR1 LNHDA, CDR2 SQIVND (reference sequence). The CDR3 DNA is TGTGCCAGTAGTCCCAACGGAGACAGGATTAACTATGGCTACACCTTC. Its protein product is CASSPNGDRINYGYTF.

This chain connects TRBV6-5 to TRBJ1-3, with unresolved D. V was cut by 5 bases and J by 5 bases, with 16 bases left in between. Per germline, CDR1 MNHEY and CDR2 SVGAGI. The CDR3 runs 15 residues. CDR3 DNA: TGTGCCAGCAGTAGCCCGGGGAGGCCAAGAAACACCATATATTTT. Translation gives CASSSPGRPRNTIYF.

A few counts support this clone. DNA of the CDR3: TGTGCCAGTAGTATCAGCGCTCTAGCAGATACGCAGTATTTT. The encoded protein is CASSISALADTQYF. This chain connects TRBV19 to TRBJ2-3; no clear D. The CDR3 consists of 14 residues. Germline lookup yields CDR1 LNHDA and CDR2 SQIVND (reference sequence). V was pared by 3 bases and J by 4 bases, with 11 bases between.

The CDR3 sequence is CASSAQLGDRGSTDTQYF. In DNA form, the CDR3 reads TGCGCCAGCAGCGCCCAATTGGGCGACAGGGGGAGCACAGATACGCAGTATTTT. The J gene is TRBJ2-3, the V gene TRBV5-1; 9 bases match TRBD1. Per germline, CDR1 SGHRS and CDR2 YFSETQ. There are 18 residues in the CDR3. J was trimmed by 0 bases and V by 4 bases; bases with no gene match: 12.

The V gene is TRBV30, the J gene TRBJ2-7; 9 bases agree with TRBD1. In germline, CDR1 is GTSNPN, CDR2 SVGIG (reference sequence). This CDR3 has 16 residues. The J segment lost 3 bases and the V segment lost 2 bases, leaving 11 bases of the junction unmatched. The CDR3: CAWSQGWRTGDYEQYF. The CDR3 DNA follows: TGTGCCTGGAGTCAAGGTTGGCGGACAGGGGACTACGAGCAGTACTTC.

The chain has TRBV6-1 and TRBJ1-5; D not resolved. There are 14 residues in the CDR3. The V gene's germline CDR1 is MNHNS and CDR2 SASEGT. Trimming shortened V by 1 base and J by 3 bases, and 7 bases separated the two germline ends. In nucleotides, the CDR3 is TGTGCCAGCAGTGAAGGGGCCTACAATCAGCCCCAGCATTTT. Residues: CASSEGAYNQPQHF.

The gene calls are TRBV3-1 (or the pseudogene TRBV3-2) and TRBJ2-7; tentatively, D is TRBD2 (6 bases). CDR1 and CDR2 (germline): LGHDT, YNNKEL (reference sequence). The CDR3 is 16 residues long. Trimming stripped 0 bases from V and 1 base from J, with 13 bases between. The DNA of the CDR3 is TGTGCCAGCAGCCAAGATTCAAGCGGGCGTTCCTACGAGCAGTACTTC. This encodes CASSQDSSGRSYEQYF.

CDR3 nucleotide sequence: TGTGCCTGGTATGCAGATACGCAGTATTTT. Its protein product is CAWYADTQYF. The chain is built from TRBV30 and TRBJ2-3, with D uncertain. This CDR3 comprises 10 residues. The V gene lost 5 bases and the J gene lost 4 bases, with 4 bases spanning the gap. Germline CDR1 is GTSNPN and CDR2 is SVGIG (reference sequence). Looking up the rest from reference TRBV30 and TRBJ2-3 gives the full variable domain: SQTIHQWPATLVQPVGSPLSLECTVEGTSNPNLYWYRQAAGRGLQLLFYSVGIGQISSEVPQNLSASRPQDRQFILSSKKLLLSDSGFYLCAWYADTQYFGPGTRLTVL.

The chain employs TRBV15 and TRBJ1-2; 8 bases align to TRBD1. CDR1 and CDR2 (germline): LNHNV, YYDKDF (reference sequence). With V trimmed by 3 bases and J by 8 bases, 5 bases remained unmatched. The length of the CDR3 is 13 residues. The CDR3 loop reads CATSSRQGWGYTF. CDR3 nucleotides: TGTGCCACCAGCAGCCGACAGGGGTGGGGCTACACCTTC.

This clone appeared a few times. V gene TRBV5-1 combines with J gene TRBJ1-1; 8 bases are shared with TRBD1. The V gene's germline CDR1 is SGHRS and CDR2 YFSETQ. J gave up 0 bases and V 0 bases, and 13 bases lay outside the gene matches. The CDR3 is 19 amino acids. The CDR3: CASSLGTGFSVALNTEAFF. As DNA, the CDR3 is TGCGCCAGCAGCTTGGGGACAGGGTTTTCAGTCGCCCTGAACACTGAAGCTTTCTTT.

The chain has TRBV7-2 and TRBJ2-5; 10 nucleotides match TRBD1. Germline loops: CDR1 SGHTA, CDR2 FQGNSA. The J segment lost 10 bases and the V segment lost 5 bases, leaving 10 bases of the junction unmatched. This CDR3 region has 14 residues. In nucleotides, the CDR3 is TGTGCCAGCAGCGGGGACAGGGGTCCTCAGGTCCAGTACTTC. The encoded protein is CASSGDRGPQVQYF.

J is TRBJ2-5 and V is TRBV7-8; 9 bases match TRBD2. Germline assignment: CDR1 SGHVS and CDR2 FQNEAQ. V was pared by 1 base and J by 1 base, with 4 bases of the junction left unmatched. This CDR3 comprises 16 residues. CDR3 bases: TGTGCCAGCAGCTTAGAAGGAGCGGGGGGCCAAGAGACCCAGTACTTC. Protein product: CASSLEGAGGQETQYF.

This chain links TRBV4-3 with TRBJ2-3; D is undetermined. The germline gives CDR1 LGHNA, CDR2 YSLEER. The CDR3 runs to 14 residues. V shed 4 bases and J shed 4 bases, with 12 bases lying between them. CDR3 residues: CASSPAPSADTQYF. CDR3 bases: TGCGCCAGCAGCCCAGCCCCAAGCGCAGATACGCAGTATTTT.